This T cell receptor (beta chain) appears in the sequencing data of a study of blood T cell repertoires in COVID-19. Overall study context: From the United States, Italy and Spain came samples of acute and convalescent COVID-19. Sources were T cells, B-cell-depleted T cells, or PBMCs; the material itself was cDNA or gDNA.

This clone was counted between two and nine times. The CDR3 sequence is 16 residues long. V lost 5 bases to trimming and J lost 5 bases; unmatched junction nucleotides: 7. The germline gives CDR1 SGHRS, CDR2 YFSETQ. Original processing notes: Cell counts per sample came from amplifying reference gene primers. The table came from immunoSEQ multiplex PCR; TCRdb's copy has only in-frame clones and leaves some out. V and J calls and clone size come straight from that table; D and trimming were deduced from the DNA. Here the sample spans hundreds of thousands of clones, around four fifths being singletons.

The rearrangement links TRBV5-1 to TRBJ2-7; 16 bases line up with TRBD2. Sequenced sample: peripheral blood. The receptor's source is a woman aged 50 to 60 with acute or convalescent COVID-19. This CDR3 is CASSSGTSGRVDEQYF. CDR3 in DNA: TGCGCCAGCAGTTCCGGGACTAGCGGGAGGGTGGACGAGCAGTACTTC.